The source of this T cell receptor beta chain is a study of pediatric ulcerative colitis (dated by TCRdb to between 2018 and 2021). Background on the whole study: Of the ulcerative colitis patients, about 7 had pancolitis and two had left-sided colitis, and histology in every patient was consistent with ulcerative colitis. Nine or ten newly diagnosed, treatment-naive pediatric ulcerative colitis patients and a few non-IBD control children each provided paired blood and rectal samples. By Pediatric Ulcerative Colitis Activity Index, mild disease was classified in two patients, moderate disease in four and acute severe colitis in three. What the work shows at the level of the full study, not this receptor alone: Clonal overlap between a subject's own blood and rectum was significantly greater in ulcerative colitis patients than in controls, which suggests more T cell trafficking to inflamed tissue. Because repertoires were derived from total lymphocyte DNA, patterns in rare subsets such as regulatory T cells may not have been reflected. Blood-derived T cells may have been included in rectal pinch biopsies, especially in patients with overt colitis. A couple of rectal CDR3 clonotypes were detected in all ulcerative colitis patients and were not detected in any of the controls. The healthy control group was small, with only a few individuals. For technical reasons, the blood samples of a couple of patients yielded substantially fewer templates, so those samples were excluded from the blood-rectal overlap analysis. Controls, mild-moderate and acute severe colitis patients were separated by rectal repertoire features, and reduced rectal diversity due to clonal expansions was observed in acute severe colitis.

During colonoscopy, one to two pinch biopsies were obtained from the rectum for research purposes. Ulcerative colitis patients had received no immunosuppressive medication before the diagnostic colonoscopy. Before DNA was isolated, the rectal biopsies underwent proteinase K digestion. The Wizard kit (Promega) was used to extract genomic DNA from blood and intestinal samples. Through the immunoSEQ TRB Survey service, multiplex V and J primers were used to amplify rearranged CDR3 beta regions from genomic DNA. To keep depth equal across samples, survey-level sequencing depth of up to 500,000 reads per sample was applied. Libraries were purified and pooled, and sequencing was performed on Illumina technology. From the authors' description of their analysis: immunoSEQ online tools were used for productive clonality, sample overlap, pairwise scatters, CDR3 beta length, V/D/J gene usage and productiveness. Calculated diversity was the number of unique rearrangements divided by total templates times 100; Shannon and Simpson indices were also computed. For principal component analysis, Z-score normalized data were analyzed with the R prcomp function and the ggbiplot package. Blood-rectal clonal overlap within each subject was quantified with Morisita's index. Imported from immuneACCESS, the table was reduced by TCRdb to in-frame sequences with V and J called. These copies leave out some clones; in studies compared against another copy, an unresolved V gene accounts for under half, and the cause of the remainder is not known. V and J calls and clone size are those listed in that table; D and trimming were worked out from the DNA. Counted in this sample were 35,000 to 45,000 clones; roughly 71% of them appeared once. The top ten constitute around 9.2% of the sample.

CDR1 and CDR2, looked up from the germline V gene (reference sequence), are MNHEY and SMNVEV. The CDR3, cysteine through phenylalanine, is 15 amino acids long. CDR3 DNA only is kept here, 45 bases in frame from base 1. Deletion took 3 bases off V and 2 bases off J, with a span of 12 bases between the germline ends. In the case of this clone: This receptor's antigen is unknown. Per-base qualities were not stored, and no clone one base away is much larger.

The sequence is built from TRBV27 and TRBJ2-3; the D call is tentative, TRBD1 or TRBD2, as each matches 6 bases. Sequencing used gut tissue. This receptor was taken from a boy aged 5-17 years with severe ulcerative colitis. The CDR3 region has the sequence CASSLVGGYTDTQYF. The DNA sequence follows: TGTGCCAGCAGTTTGGTAGGGGGGTACACAGATACGCAGTATTTT.